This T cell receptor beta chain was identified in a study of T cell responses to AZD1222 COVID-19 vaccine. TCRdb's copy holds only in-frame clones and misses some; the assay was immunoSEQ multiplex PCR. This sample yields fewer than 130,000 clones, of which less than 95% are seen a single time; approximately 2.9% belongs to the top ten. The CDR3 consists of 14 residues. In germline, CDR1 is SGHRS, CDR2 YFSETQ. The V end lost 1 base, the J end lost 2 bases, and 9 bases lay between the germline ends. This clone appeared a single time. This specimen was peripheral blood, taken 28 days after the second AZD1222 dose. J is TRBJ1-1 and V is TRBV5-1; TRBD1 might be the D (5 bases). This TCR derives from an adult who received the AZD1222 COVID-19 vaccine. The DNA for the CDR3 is TGCGCCAGCAGCTTGACGGGGGTAAACACTGAAGCTTTCTTT. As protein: CASSLTGVNTEAFF.